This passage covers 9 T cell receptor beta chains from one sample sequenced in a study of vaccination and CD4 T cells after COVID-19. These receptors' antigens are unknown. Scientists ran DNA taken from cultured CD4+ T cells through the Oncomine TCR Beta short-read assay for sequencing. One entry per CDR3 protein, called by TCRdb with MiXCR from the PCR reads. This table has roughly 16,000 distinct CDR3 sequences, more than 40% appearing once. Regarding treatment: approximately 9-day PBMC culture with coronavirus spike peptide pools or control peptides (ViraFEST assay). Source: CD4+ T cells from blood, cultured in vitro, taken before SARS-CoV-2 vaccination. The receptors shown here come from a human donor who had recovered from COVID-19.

The CDR3 nucleotides are TGTGCCAGCAGCATCGAACTAGCGGGAGCCCACTCCTACAATGAGCAGTTCTTC. Translation gives CASSIELAGAHSYNEQFF. J is TRBJ2-1 and V is TRBV7-2, with 11 bases matching TRBD2. V dropped 5 bases and J dropped 0; count of bases not matched to a gene: 9. Germline V CDR1 and CDR2: SGHTA, FQGNSA. This CDR3 comprises 18 residues.

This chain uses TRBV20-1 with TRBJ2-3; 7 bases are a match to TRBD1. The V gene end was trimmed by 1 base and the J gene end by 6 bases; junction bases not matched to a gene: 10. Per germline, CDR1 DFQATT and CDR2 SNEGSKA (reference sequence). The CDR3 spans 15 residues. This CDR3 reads CSARVAGGGSDTQYF. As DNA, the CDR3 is TGCAGTGCTAGAGTCGCAGGGGGTGGATCGGATACGCAGTATTTT.

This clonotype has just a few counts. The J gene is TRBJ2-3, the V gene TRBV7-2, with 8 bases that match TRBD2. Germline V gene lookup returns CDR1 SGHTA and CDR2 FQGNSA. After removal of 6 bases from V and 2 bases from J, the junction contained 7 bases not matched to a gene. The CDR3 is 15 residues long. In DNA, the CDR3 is TGTGCCAGCAGATATACTAGCGGAAACACAGATACGCAGTATTTT. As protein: CASRYTSGNTDTQYF.

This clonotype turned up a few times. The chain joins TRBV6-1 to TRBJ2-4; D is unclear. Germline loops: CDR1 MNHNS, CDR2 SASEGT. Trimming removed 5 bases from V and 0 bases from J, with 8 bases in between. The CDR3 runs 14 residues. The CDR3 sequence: CASSRNLAKNIQYF. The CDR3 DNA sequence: TGTGCCAGCAGTCGAAACCTAGCCAAAAACATTCAGTACTTC.

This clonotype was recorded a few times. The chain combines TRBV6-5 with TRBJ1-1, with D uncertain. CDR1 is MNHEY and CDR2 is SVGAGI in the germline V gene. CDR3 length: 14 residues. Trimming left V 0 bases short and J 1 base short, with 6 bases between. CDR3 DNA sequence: TGTGCCAGCAGTTACTCGTGGCAGAACACTGAAGCTTTCTTT. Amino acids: CASSYSWQNTEAFF.

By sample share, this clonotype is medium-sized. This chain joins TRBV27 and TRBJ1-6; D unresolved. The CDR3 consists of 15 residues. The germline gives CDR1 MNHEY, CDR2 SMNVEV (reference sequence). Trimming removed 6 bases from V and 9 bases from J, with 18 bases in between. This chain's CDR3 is CASRTTGSVASPLHF. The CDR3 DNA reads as TGTGCCAGCAGGACGACGGGGAGTGTCGCTTCACCCCTCCACTTT.

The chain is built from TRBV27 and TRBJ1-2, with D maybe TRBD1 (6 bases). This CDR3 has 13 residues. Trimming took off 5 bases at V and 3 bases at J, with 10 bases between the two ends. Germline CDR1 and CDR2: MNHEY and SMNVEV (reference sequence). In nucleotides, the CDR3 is TGTGCCAGCAGTCTAAACAGGGACTATGGCTACACCTTC. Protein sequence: CASSLNRDYGYTF.

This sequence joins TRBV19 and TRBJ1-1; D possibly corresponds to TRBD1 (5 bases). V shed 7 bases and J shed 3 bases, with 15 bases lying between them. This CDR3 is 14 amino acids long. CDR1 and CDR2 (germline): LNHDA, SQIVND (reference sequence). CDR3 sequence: CASTPRGEDTEAFF. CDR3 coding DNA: TGTGCCAGTACCCCGCGGGGGGAGGACACTGAAGCTTTCTTT.

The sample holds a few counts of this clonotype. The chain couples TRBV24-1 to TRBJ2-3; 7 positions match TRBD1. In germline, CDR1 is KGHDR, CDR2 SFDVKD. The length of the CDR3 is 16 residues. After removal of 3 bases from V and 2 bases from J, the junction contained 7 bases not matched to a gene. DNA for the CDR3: TGTGCCACCAGTGATGGGACAGAAAGTTTCACAGATACGCAGTATTTT. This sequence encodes CATSDGTESFTDTQYF.